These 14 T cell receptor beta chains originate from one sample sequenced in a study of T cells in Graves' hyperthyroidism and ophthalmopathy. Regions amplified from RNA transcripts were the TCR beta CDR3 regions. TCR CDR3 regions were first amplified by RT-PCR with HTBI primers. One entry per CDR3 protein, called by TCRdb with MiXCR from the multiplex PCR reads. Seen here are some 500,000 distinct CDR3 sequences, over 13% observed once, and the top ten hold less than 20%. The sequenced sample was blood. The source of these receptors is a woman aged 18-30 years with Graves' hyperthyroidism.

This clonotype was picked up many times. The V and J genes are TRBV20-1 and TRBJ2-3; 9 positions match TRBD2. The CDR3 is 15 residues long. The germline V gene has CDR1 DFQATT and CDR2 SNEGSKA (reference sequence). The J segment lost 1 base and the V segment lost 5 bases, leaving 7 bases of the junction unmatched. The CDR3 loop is CSAYNLAGGTDTQYF. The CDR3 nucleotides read TGCAGTGCTTACAATTTAGCGGGGGGCACAGATACGCAGTATTTT.

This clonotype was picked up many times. CDR3 protein: CASSQQGMKDVAEAFF. DNA for the CDR3: TGTGCCAGTAGCCAACAGGGGATGAAGGATGTCGCTGAAGCTTTCTTT. The chain has TRBV19 and TRBJ1-1, with 7 bases identical to TRBD1. This CDR3 has 16 amino acids. V gave up 6 bases and J gave up 6 bases; unmatched junction bases: 16. Germline assignment: CDR1 LNHDA and CDR2 SQIVND (reference sequence).

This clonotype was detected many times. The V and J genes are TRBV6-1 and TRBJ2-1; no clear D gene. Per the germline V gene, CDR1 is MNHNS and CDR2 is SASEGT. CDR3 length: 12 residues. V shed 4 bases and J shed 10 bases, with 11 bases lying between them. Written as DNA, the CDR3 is TGTGCCAGCAGTGTTCTCAAGGGAGAGCAGTTCTTC. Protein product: CASSVLKGEQFF.

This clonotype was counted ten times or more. The CDR3 coding sequence is TGCGCCAGCAGCCAAGATACAGGATATAATGAAAAACTGTTTTTT. This codes for CASSQDTGYNEKLFF. The chain carries TRBV4-1 and TRBJ1-4; D may be TRBD1 (5 bases). Germline assignment: CDR1 MGHRA and CDR2 YSYEKL. CDR3 length: 15 residues. Trimming removed 0 bases from V and 4 bases from J, with 9 bases in between.

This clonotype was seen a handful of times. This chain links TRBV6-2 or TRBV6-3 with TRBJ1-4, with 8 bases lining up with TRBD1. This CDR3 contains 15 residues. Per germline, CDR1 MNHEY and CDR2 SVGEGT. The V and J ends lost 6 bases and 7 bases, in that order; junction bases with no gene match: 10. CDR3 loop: CASRALDRGPEKLFF. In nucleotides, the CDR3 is TGTGCCAGCAGGGCCCTCGACAGGGGTCCTGAAAAACTGTTTTTT.

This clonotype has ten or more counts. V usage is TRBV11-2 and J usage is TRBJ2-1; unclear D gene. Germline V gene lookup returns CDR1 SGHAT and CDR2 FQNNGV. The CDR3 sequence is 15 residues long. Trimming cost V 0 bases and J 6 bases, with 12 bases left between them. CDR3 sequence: CASSLDLWQINEQFF. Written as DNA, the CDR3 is TGTGCCAGCAGCTTAGATCTATGGCAAATCAATGAGCAGTTCTTC.

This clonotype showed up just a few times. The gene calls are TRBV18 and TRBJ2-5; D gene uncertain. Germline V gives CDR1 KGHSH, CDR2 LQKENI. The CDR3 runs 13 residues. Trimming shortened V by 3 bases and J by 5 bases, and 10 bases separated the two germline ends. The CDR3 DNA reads TGTGCCAGCTCACCGGCGGCTACGGAGACCCAGTACTTC. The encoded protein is CASSPAATETQYF.

CDR3 sequence reads: CASSQAGKYNEQFF. The CDR3 nucleotides are TGTGCCAGCAGCCAAGCGGGGAAGTACAATGAGCAGTTCTTC. The chain recombines TRBV3-1 with TRBJ2-1, with a possible D match to TRBD2 (5 bases). CDR1 LGHDT and CDR2 YNNKEL come from the germline V gene (reference sequence). This CDR3 has 14 amino acids. The V gene lost 1 base and the J gene lost 4 bases, with 8 bases spanning the gap.

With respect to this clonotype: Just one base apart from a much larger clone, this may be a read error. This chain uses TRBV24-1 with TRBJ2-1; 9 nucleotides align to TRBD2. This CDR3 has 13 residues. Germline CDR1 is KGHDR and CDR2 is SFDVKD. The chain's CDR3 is CATSDLAGYEQIF. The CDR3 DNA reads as TGTGCCACCAGTGATCTAGCGGGATATGAGCAGATCTTC.

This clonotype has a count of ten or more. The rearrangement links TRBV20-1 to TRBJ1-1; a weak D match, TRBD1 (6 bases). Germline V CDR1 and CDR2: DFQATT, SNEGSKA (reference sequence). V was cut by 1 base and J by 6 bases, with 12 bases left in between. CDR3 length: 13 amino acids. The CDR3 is CSARGFRGAEAFF. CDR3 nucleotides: TGCAGTGCTAGAGGATTCAGGGGAGCTGAAGCTTTCTTT.

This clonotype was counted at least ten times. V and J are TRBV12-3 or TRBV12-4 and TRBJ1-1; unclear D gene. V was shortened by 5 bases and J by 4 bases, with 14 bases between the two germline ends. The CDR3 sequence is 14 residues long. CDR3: CASSPPRPITEAFF. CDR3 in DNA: TGTGCCAGCAGTCCCCCCAGGCCGATCACTGAAGCTTTCTTT.

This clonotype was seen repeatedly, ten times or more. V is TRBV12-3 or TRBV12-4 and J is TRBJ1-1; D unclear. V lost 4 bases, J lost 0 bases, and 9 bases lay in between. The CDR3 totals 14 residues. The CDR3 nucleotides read TGTGCCAGCAGTTCCCTCCCAGTGAACACTGAAGCTTTCTTT. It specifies CASSSLPVNTEAFF.

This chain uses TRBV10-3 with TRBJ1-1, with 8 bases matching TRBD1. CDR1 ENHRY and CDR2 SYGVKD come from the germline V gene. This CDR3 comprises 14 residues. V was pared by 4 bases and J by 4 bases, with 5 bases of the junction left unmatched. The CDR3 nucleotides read TGTGCCATCAGTGCAGGGGGCATCGGCACTGAAGCTTTCTTT. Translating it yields CAISAGGIGTEAFF.

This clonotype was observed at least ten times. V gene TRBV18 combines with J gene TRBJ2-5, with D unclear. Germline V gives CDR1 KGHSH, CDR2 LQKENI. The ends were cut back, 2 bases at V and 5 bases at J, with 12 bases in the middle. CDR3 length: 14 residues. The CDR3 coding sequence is TGTGCCAGCTCACCAGGGAACTCTGGGGAGACCCAGTACTTC. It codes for CASSPGNSGETQYF.